This entry is about one TCR beta chain. Trimming stripped 2 bases from V and 5 bases from J, with 9 bases between. Germline lookup yields CDR1 KGHSH and CDR2 LQKENI. The length of the CDR3 is 13 residues. The data originate from a study of cytomegalovirus exposure and HLA in healthy donors. A multiplex PCR was run with 60 Vbeta primers and 13 Jbeta primers. Data came from immunoSEQ multiplex PCR; TCRdb stores just in-frame clones and leaves some out. Recorded for this sample: tens of thousands of clones. Sequenced sample: PBMCs. The chain couples TRBV18 to TRBJ2-5; no reliable D call. The sequence was collected from a woman between 55 and 75 years old in good health and CMV-seronegative. This CDR3 reads CASSPGQAETQYF. The CDR3, as DNA: TGTGCCAGCTCACCAGGGCAGGCGGAGACCCAGTACTTC.